These T cell receptor beta chains were read from a single sample in a study of siplizumab effects on memory and regulatory T cells. The assay was immunoSEQ multiplex PCR, and TCRdb's table has in-frame clones only and misses some. Among about 50,000 clones listed, over 90% were seen once. Sequencing was carried out using CD8+ T cells sorted from blood. The receptors stem from a human donor in good health. Both conserved end residues are part of each CDR3. The D gene is left open where the match is weak. Where a row states a size, it is once, few, many or the class of an expanded clone; other rows omit it.

d_call: NA; clone_size: NA; v_call: TRBV7-3; j_call: TRBJ2-1; cdr3_nt: TGTGCCAGCAGCTCGGAGCTAAATGAGCAGTTCTTC; cdr3_aa: CASSSELNEQFF
d_call: TRBD2; clone_size: NA; v_call: TRBV10-3; j_call: TRBJ2-7; cdr3_nt: TGTGCCATCACCCCAGCGGGAGGGCATAACGAGCAGTACTTC; cdr3_aa: CAITPAGGHNEQYF
d_call: NA; clone_size: NA; v_call: TRBV19; j_call: TRBJ2-7; cdr3_nt: TGTGCCACCCAGGAATCCTACGAGCAGTACTTC; cdr3_aa: CATQESYEQYF
d_call: NA; clone_size: NA; v_call: TRBV19; j_call: TRBJ1-1; cdr3_nt: TGTGCCAGTAGTATACAGGTTCTGAACACTGAAGCTTTCTTT; cdr3_aa: CASSIQVLNTEAFF
d_call: TRBD1; clone_size: NA; v_call: TRBV25-1; j_call: TRBJ1-1; cdr3_nt: TGTGCCAGCAGTCAGGCAGGGGGCACTGAAGCTTTCTTT; cdr3_aa: CASSQAGGTEAFF
d_call: TRBD2; clone_size: NA; v_call: TRBV7-2; j_call: TRBJ2-7; cdr3_nt: TGTGCCAGCAGCTTACAGGGACTAGCGTACCACGAGCAGTACTTC; cdr3_aa: CASSLQGLAYHEQYF
d_call: NA; clone_size: NA; v_call: TRBV9; j_call: TRBJ1-2; cdr3_nt: TGTGCCAGCAGCCCTTATGCGGGCGACTCAGACTATGGCTACACCTTC; cdr3_aa: CASSPYAGDSDYGYTF
d_call: TRBD1; clone_size: NA; v_call: TRBV6-5; j_call: TRBJ2-7; cdr3_nt: TGTGCCAGCAGTGCGGGGACAGGGGACTACGAGCAGTACTTC; cdr3_aa: CASSAGTGDYEQYF
d_call: NA; clone_size: NA; v_call: TRBV5-8; j_call: TRBJ2-7; cdr3_nt: TGTGCCAGCCGACAGGACCTAACCTACGAGCAGTACTTC; cdr3_aa: CASRQDLTYEQYF
d_call: NA; clone_size: NA; v_call: TRBV27; j_call: TRBJ1-2; cdr3_nt: TGTGCCAGCAGTTTATCGATTGGGTTCTATGGCTACACCTTC; cdr3_aa: CASSLSIGFYGYTF
d_call: TRBD1; clone_size: NA; v_call: TRBV5-1; j_call: TRBJ2-7; cdr3_nt: TGCGCCAGCAGCTTTGGGACAGGTACCTACGAGCAGTACTTC; cdr3_aa: CASSFGTGTYEQYF
d_call: NA; clone_size: NA; v_call: TRBV6-5; j_call: TRBJ2-2; cdr3_nt: TGTGCCAGCAGAGGGGCCGGGGAGCTGTTTTTT; cdr3_aa: CASRGAGELFF
d_call: TRBD2; clone_size: NA; v_call: TRBV7-8; j_call: TRBJ2-1; cdr3_nt: TGTGCCAGCAGCTGGTCTGATATCGTAGCGGGGCCTAATGAGCAGTTCTTC; cdr3_aa: CASSWSDIVAGPNEQFF
d_call: NA; clone_size: NA; v_call: TRBV28; j_call: TRBJ2-2; cdr3_nt: TGTGCCAGCAGTTTCCGTTTTCCGGGCGGGGAGCTGTTTTTT; cdr3_aa: CASSFRFPGGELFF
d_call: NA; clone_size: NA; v_call: TRBV27; j_call: TRBJ1-2; cdr3_nt: TGTGCCAGCAGCCCACCAGGGGCCTCTTCCTATGGCTACACCTTC; cdr3_aa: CASSPPGASSYGYTF
d_call: NA; clone_size: NA; v_call: TRBV27; j_call: TRBJ1-2; cdr3_nt: TGTGCCAGCAGTTTATTCCGCGGAGCTAACTATGGCTACACCTTC; cdr3_aa: CASSLFRGANYGYTF
d_call: TRBD1; clone_size: NA; v_call: TRBV28; j_call: TRBJ2-1; cdr3_nt: TGTGCCAGCAGTGCGACAGGGGCTTCCTACAATGAGCAGTTCTTC; cdr3_aa: CASSATGASYNEQFF
d_call: NA; clone_size: NA; v_call: TRBV15; j_call: TRBJ2-7; cdr3_nt: TGTGCCACCAGCAGAGGAGCGGGACAGTCCTACGAGCAGTACTTC; cdr3_aa: CATSRGAGQSYEQYF
d_call: NA; clone_size: NA; v_call: TRBV30; j_call: TRBJ2-5; cdr3_nt: TGTGCCGGACTTAGGGGGACCCAGTACTTC; cdr3_aa: CAGLRGTQYF
d_call: NA; clone_size: NA; v_call: TRBV7-3; j_call: TRBJ2-5; cdr3_nt: TGTGCCAGCAGCTTAAATAGTGGCAGACAAGAGACCCAGTACTTC; cdr3_aa: CASSLNSGRQETQYF
d_call: NA; clone_size: NA; v_call: TRBV9; j_call: TRBJ1-2; cdr3_nt: TGTGCCAGCAGCGGCGCGTCGTGGGGTGAGGACTATGGCTACACCTTC; cdr3_aa: CASSGASWGEDYGYTF
d_call: NA; clone_size: NA; v_call: TRBV6-5; j_call: TRBJ2-1; cdr3_nt: TGTGCCAGCAGTTACTCTGGGCCGTACAATGAGCAGTTCTTC; cdr3_aa: CASSYSGPYNEQFF
d_call: NA; clone_size: NA; v_call: TRBV6-1; j_call: TRBJ1-6; cdr3_nt: TGTGCCAGCAGGGGTATCGATAATTCACCCCTCCACTTT; cdr3_aa: CASRGIDNSPLHF
d_call: TRBD2; clone_size: NA; v_call: TRBV4-2; j_call: TRBJ2-7; cdr3_nt: TGTGCCAGCAGCCAAGATCAGAGTAGCGGGAGCGACGAGCAGTACTTC; cdr3_aa: CASSQDQSSGSDEQYF
d_call: NA; clone_size: few; v_call: TRBV25-1; j_call: TRBJ2-7; cdr3_nt: TGTGCCAGCAGTTTTTATGGTACCTACGAGCAGTACTTC; cdr3_aa: CASSFYGTYEQYF
d_call: NA; clone_size: NA; v_call: TRBV10-2; j_call: TRBJ2-7; cdr3_nt: TGCGCCAGCAGGGAAGACTACGAGCAGTACTTC; cdr3_aa: CASREDYEQYF
d_call: NA; clone_size: NA; v_call: TRBV11-1; j_call: TRBJ2-7; cdr3_nt: TGTGCCAGCAGCCCCCCCCTCTTTCGGGGCGAGGTAGACGAGCAGTACTTC; cdr3_aa: CASSPPLFRGEVDEQYF
d_call: NA; clone_size: NA; v_call: TRBV4-1; j_call: TRBJ2-7; cdr3_nt: TGCGCCAGCAGCCAATCGGGCGGCACCTACGAGCAGTACTTC; cdr3_aa: CASSQSGGTYEQYF
d_call: NA; clone_size: NA; v_call: TRBV27; j_call: TRBJ1-5; cdr3_nt: TGTGCCAGCAGTTTACAAGCATATAGCAATCAGCCCCAGCATTTT; cdr3_aa: CASSLQAYSNQPQHF
d_call: TRBD2; clone_size: NA; v_call: TRBV28; j_call: TRBJ2-3; cdr3_nt: TGTGCCAGCAGCCATGAAACTTTATTGACGGGAGGCACTAGCACAGATACGCAGTATTTT; cdr3_aa: CASSHETLLTGGTSTDTQYF
d_call: NA; clone_size: NA; v_call: TRBV29-1; j_call: TRBJ2-7; cdr3_nt: TGCAGCGTTGAAGTAATAGTTCGCGACAGGTCCTACGAGCAGTACTTC; cdr3_aa: CSVEVIVRDRSYEQYF
d_call: TRBD2; clone_size: NA; v_call: TRBV2; j_call: TRBJ2-7; cdr3_nt: TGTGCCAGCAGTGCCACTAGCGACTTCTCCTACGAGCAGTACTTC; cdr3_aa: CASSATSDFSYEQYF
d_call: NA; clone_size: NA; v_call: TRBV18; j_call: TRBJ2-7; cdr3_nt: TGTGCCAGCTCACCAGGGAGCTCCTACGAGCAGTACTTC; cdr3_aa: CASSPGSSYEQYF
d_call: TRBD2; clone_size: NA; v_call: TRBV27; j_call: TRBJ2-1; cdr3_nt: TGTGCCAGCAGTTCCGTAGCGGGAGTAAAGTACAATGAGCAGTTCTTC; cdr3_aa: CASSSVAGVKYNEQFF
d_call: NA; clone_size: NA; v_call: TRBV27; j_call: TRBJ2-1; cdr3_nt: TGTGCCAGCTTGGGAGTGGGGTCCTACAATGAGCAGTTCTTC; cdr3_aa: CASLGVGSYNEQFF
d_call: TRBD2; clone_size: NA; v_call: TRBV6-1; j_call: TRBJ2-7; cdr3_nt: TGTGCCAGCAGTGCTGTTACTAGCGGCTACGAGCAGTACTTC; cdr3_aa: CASSAVTSGYEQYF
d_call: TRBD1; clone_size: NA; v_call: TRBV19; j_call: TRBJ2-7; cdr3_nt: TGTGCCAGTAGTATAGCGGACAGGGCTTCCTACGAGCAGTACTTC; cdr3_aa: CASSIADRASYEQYF
d_call: NA; clone_size: NA; v_call: TRBV9; j_call: TRBJ2-1; cdr3_nt: TGTGCCAGCACCACGGAGGGGGGGGCGCGGTTGGATGAGCAGTTCTTC; cdr3_aa: CASTTEGGARLDEQFF
d_call: NA; clone_size: NA; v_call: TRBV2; j_call: TRBJ1-3; cdr3_nt: TGTGCCAGCAGCGAGGACCCCGCAGGAAACACCATATATTTT; cdr3_aa: CASSEDPAGNTIYF
d_call: NA; clone_size: NA; v_call: TRBV20-1; j_call: TRBJ1-2; cdr3_nt: TGCAGTGCTAGAGATGGGGGCTACACCTTC; cdr3_aa: CSARDGGYTF
d_call: TRBD1; clone_size: NA; v_call: TRBV4-1; j_call: TRBJ2-7; cdr3_nt: TGCGCCAGCAGCCACCCCGGACAGGGGAGGGGGTACGAGCAGTACTTC; cdr3_aa: CASSHPGQGRGYEQYF
d_call: TRBD1; clone_size: NA; v_call: TRBV10-3; j_call: TRBJ2-3; cdr3_nt: TGTGCCACCTCCGAGACAGGGAGTAGGGATACGCAGTATTTT; cdr3_aa: CATSETGSRDTQYF
d_call: NA; clone_size: NA; v_call: TRBV6-1; j_call: TRBJ2-7; cdr3_nt: TGTGCCAGCAGTGAAGGGATCACCTACGAGCAGTACTTC; cdr3_aa: CASSEGITYEQYF
d_call: NA; clone_size: NA; v_call: TRBV19; j_call: TRBJ2-5; cdr3_nt: TGTGCCAGTAGTAAACCTGCAGACCAAGAGACCCAGTACTTC; cdr3_aa: CASSKPADQETQYF
d_call: TRBD2; clone_size: NA; v_call: TRBV29-1; j_call: TRBJ2-1; cdr3_nt: TGCAGCGTTGAAGATCTTGCTAGCGGGGTTCTGGAGCAGTTCTTC; cdr3_aa: CSVEDLASGVLEQFF
d_call: NA; clone_size: NA; v_call: TRBV29-1; j_call: TRBJ2-1; cdr3_nt: TGCAGCGTTGAAAGCACCTATGAGCAGTTCTTC; cdr3_aa: CSVESTYEQFF
d_call: TRBD2; clone_size: NA; v_call: TRBV6-4; j_call: TRBJ2-3; cdr3_nt: TGTGCCAGCAGTGAATTTAGCGGGAGTGCAGATACGCAGTATTTT; cdr3_aa: CASSEFSGSADTQYF
d_call: TRBD2; clone_size: NA; v_call: TRBV5-6; j_call: TRBJ2-1; cdr3_nt: TGTGCCAGCAGCTTGGGGACTAGCGTCAATGAGCAGTTCTTC; cdr3_aa: CASSLGTSVNEQFF
d_call: NA; clone_size: few; v_call: TRBV19; j_call: TRBJ1-2; cdr3_nt: TGTGCCAGTAGTATTGTCGGTGCAGGCTACACCTTC; cdr3_aa: CASSIVGAGYTF
d_call: NA; clone_size: NA; v_call: TRBV11-1; j_call: TRBJ2-1; cdr3_nt: TGTGCCAGCAGCGCCACAGGACTTGACAATGAGCAGTTCTTC; cdr3_aa: CASSATGLDNEQFF
d_call: TRBD2; clone_size: NA; v_call: TRBV15; j_call: TRBJ2-1; cdr3_nt: TGTGCCACCAGAATCGGGACTAGCGATAACAATGAGCAGTTCTTC; cdr3_aa: CATRIGTSDNNEQFF
d_call: NA; clone_size: NA; v_call: TRBV5-6; j_call: TRBJ2-7; cdr3_nt: TGTGCCAGCAGCTCGGACAGCTCCTACGAGCAGTACTTC; cdr3_aa: CASSSDSSYEQYF